This T cell receptor beta chain appears in the sequencing data of a study of cytomegalovirus exposure and HLA in healthy donors. Overall study findings and caveats: According to the study, roughly 160 TCR beta chains were cytomegalovirus-associated. One cluster of highly shared sequence variants probably arose as a sequencing artifact. As a later analysis showed, a missense DCLRE1C variant was linked to trimming of TCR beta V- and J-genes.

Donors had nominal health at sampling but likely had unrecorded immune exposures. Vbeta (60) and Jbeta (13) primers were used in the PCR. Profiled with immunoSEQ multiplex PCR; TCRdb holds only in-frame clones, not every one. This sample has around 140,000 clones, with roughly three quarters found just once. Comments on this clone: Its antigen is still unknown.

V was clipped by 6 bases and J by 8 bases; unmatched bases: 0. CDR1 is MNHEY, CDR2 SMNVEV, per germline (reference sequence). This CDR3 has 11 residues. The sequence came from a woman aged 40 to 50 in good health and CMV-seronegative. The gene calls are TRBV27 and TRBJ1-2; 10 bases match TRBD1. The sample consisted of PBMCs. CDR3 bases: TGTGCCAGCAGGACAGGGGGCGGCTACACCTTC. It translates to CASRTGGGYTF.